Here is one TCR beta chain with its context. Original data processing: Estimation of nucleated cell counts relied on the amplification of reference gene primers. Only in-frame clones appear in the TCRdb table, and some are missing; sequencing was by immunoSEQ multiplex PCR. Clone size and the V and J calls come from that table; the DNA yielded D and trimming. In the table there are about 440,000 clones, roughly 88% of which are singletons. The sample is drawn from a study of blood T cell repertoires in COVID-19. The wider study: The origin of the acute and convalescent COVID-19 samples was the United States, Italy and Spain. T cells, B-cell-depleted T cells, or PBMCs supplied cDNA or gDNA.

Seattle participants joined during active infection and were tracked over time. This sequence originates from a woman aged 45-65 years with COVID-19, enrolled during active disease. The specimen was peripheral blood.

The CDR3 bases are TGTGCCAGCAGTTACGACAGAAACTACGAGCAGTACTTC. It yields the protein CASSYDRNYEQYF. The chain has TRBV6-2 or TRBV6-3 and TRBJ2-7, with TRBD1 as a possible D gene (5 bases). This CDR3 contains 13 residues. CDR1 MNHEY and CDR2 SVGEGT come from the germline V gene. V lost 2 bases and J lost 3, with 8 bases in between.